A single sample gave rise to the 16 T cell receptor beta chains below, sequenced in a study of identifying expanded T cells in peripheral blood. Profiling relied on immunoSEQ multiplex PCR, and the TCRdb table lists in-frame clones only, not all of them. Counted here are about 100,000 clones, 80% to 90% occurring once; the ten biggest clones make up roughly 15%. The sequencing sample was made of blood. The receptors were gathered from a person between 18 and 75 years old in good health.

The chain is built from TRBV19 and TRBJ2-3; TRBD2 aligns across 8 bases. The V segment lost 6 bases and the J segment 2 bases; nucleotides outside the gene matches: 10. This CDR3 has 16 residues. Germline V lookup: CDR1 LNHDA, CDR2 SQIVND (reference sequence). Here the CDR3 DNA reads TGTGCCAGTAGCCTCGGGGGGGGCTATAACACAGATACGCAGTATTTT. Encoded protein: CASSLGGGYNTDTQYF.

The V and J genes are TRBV4-2 and TRBJ2-1; D is perhaps TRBD2 (6 bases). Germline assignment: CDR1 LGHNA and CDR2 YNFKEQ. The length of the CDR3 is 17 residues. V lost 4 bases and J 6 bases, leaving 22 bases between the germline ends. CDR3 protein: CASSRHSGGNGVNEQFF. The DNA for the CDR3 is TGTGCCAGCAGCCGGCATTCCGGAGGGAACGGGGTCAATGAGCAGTTCTTC.

The chain carries TRBV4-3 and TRBJ2-7; a weak D match, TRBD2 (5 bases). Trimming cost V 4 bases and J 3 bases, with 13 bases left between them. This CDR3 is built from 14 residues. In germline, CDR1 is LGHNA, CDR2 YSLEER. Here the CDR3 DNA reads TGCGCCAGCAGCCCCCTCGGGGTAGGCTACGAGCAGTACTTC. Protein: CASSPLGVGYEQYF.

The CDR3 is CAWTLQALQYF. The CDR3 nucleotides read TGTGCCTGGACGCTACAAGCTCTGCAGTACTTC. The chain combines TRBV30 with TRBJ2-5; D unresolved. This CDR3 is built from 11 residues. Trimming left V 4 bases short and J 11 bases short, with 14 bases between. Per the germline V gene, CDR1 is GTSNPN and CDR2 is SVGIG (reference sequence).

V usage is TRBV5-1 and J usage is TRBJ2-1, with D tentatively TRBD1 (6 bases). CDR3 length: 13 residues. Germline V gene sequence: CDR1 SGHRS, CDR2 YFSETQ. The ends were cut back, 8 bases at V and 4 bases at J, with 13 bases in the middle. CDR3 in DNA: TGCGCCAGTATAGGGGGATATTACAATGAGCAGTTCTTC. Its translation is CASIGGYYNEQFF.

The chain uses TRBV5-6 and TRBJ2-1; D assignment may be TRBD1 or TRBD2 (5 bases each). This CDR3 has 15 residues. The V end lost 4 bases, the J end lost 0 bases, and 11 bases lay between the germline ends. Germline CDR1 reads SGHDT; CDR2 reads YYEEEE. As DNA, the CDR3 is TGTGCCAGCAGCCCGGGACGTAGCTCCTACAATGAGCAGTTCTTC. The encoded protein is CASSPGRSSYNEQFF.

This chain joins TRBV10-2 and TRBJ2-5; D unclear. The V end lost 4 bases, the J end lost 4 bases, and 16 bases lay between the germline ends. The CDR3 runs 15 residues. The germline CDR1 and CDR2 sequences are WSHSY and SAAADI. DNA for the CDR3: TGCGCCAGCAGTGTTTCCCGTTCCGCCCGAGAGACCCAGTACTTC. This codes for CASSVSRSARETQYF.

The J gene is TRBJ2-7, the V gene TRBV7-8, with a possible D match to TRBD1 (5 bases). Looked up from germline, CDR1 is SGHVS and CDR2 is FQNEAQ. CDR3 length: 15 amino acids. The V gene lost 4 bases and the J gene lost 2 bases, with 15 bases spanning the gap. The CDR3 sequence is CASSSRVQGTYEQYF. CDR3 coding DNA: TGTGCCAGCAGCTCACGTGTTCAGGGAACCTACGAGCAGTACTTC.

J is TRBJ1-5 and V is TRBV4-2; no clear D. Deletions cut 5 bases from V and 4 bases from J, with 9 bases between. This CDR3 contains 13 residues. CDR1 LGHNA and CDR2 YNFKEQ come from the germline V gene. The CDR3 DNA is TGTGCCAGCAGCGCCCCTAATAATCAGCCCCAGCATTTT. Its translation is CASSAPNNQPQHF.

In this sample, this clone turned up once. This chain uses TRBV6-5 with TRBJ1-2, with TRBD1 as a possible D gene (5 bases). CDR3 length: 13 residues. Germline CDR1 and CDR2: MNHEY and SVGAGI. The V and J ends lost 6 bases and 7 bases respectively, with 15 bases between them. The CDR3 DNA sequence: TGTGCCAGCAGCCTCGACGGGGCGATTGGCTACACCTTC. It yields the protein CASSLDGAIGYTF.

The rearrangement links TRBV2 to TRBJ1-2; a weak D match, TRBD1 (6 bases). V was clipped by 7 bases and J by 1 base, with 22 bases between them. CDR3 length: 17 amino acids. The germline V gene encodes CDR1 SNHLY and CDR2 FYNNEI. The CDR3 protein is CASTHHPGQNINYGYTF. The CDR3 nucleotides read TGTGCCAGCACCCACCACCCAGGACAGAATATTAACTATGGCTACACCTTC.

The chain has TRBV19 and TRBJ1-2; 7 bases agree with TRBD1. The trim removed 6 bases at V and 2 bases at J, leaving 15 bases unmatched. The CDR3 has 17 residues. Germline values: CDR1 LNHDA, CDR2 SQIVND (reference sequence). DNA of the CDR3: TGTGCCAGTAGGGGCTCATCCCAGGGACAGATGAACTATGGCTACACCTTC. It translates to CASRGSSQGQMNYGYTF.

V gene TRBV5-6 combines with J gene TRBJ1-1; TRBD1 matches at 7 bases. The CDR3 consists of 17 residues. V dropped 0 bases and J dropped 0; count of bases not matched to a gene: 8. Per germline, CDR1 SGHDT and CDR2 YYEEEE. CDR3 loop: CASSLVGTDLMNTEAFF. The DNA of the CDR3 is TGTGCCAGCAGCTTGGTGGGGACAGACCTTATGAACACTGAAGCTTTCTTT.

The chain uses TRBV15 and TRBJ1-5, with D unclear. This CDR3 comprises 17 residues. Germline V gene data show CDR1 as LNHNV and CDR2 as YYDKDF (reference sequence). V lost 3 bases to trimming and J lost 1 base, with 16 bases between them. The CDR3 region is CATSRVYGDWSNQPQHF. CDR3 sequence (DNA): TGTGCCACCAGCAGGGTCTATGGGGATTGGAGCAATCAGCCCCAGCATTTT.

The genes are TRBV5-6 and TRBJ1-5; possible D gene TRBD1, 5 bases. Germline CDR1 SGHDT, CDR2 YYEEEE. Trimming left V 1 base short and J 5 bases short, with 7 bases between. The CDR3 loop spans 13 amino acids. The CDR3 DNA reads as TGTGCCAGCAGCTTGCGGGGGGATCAGCCCCAGCATTTT. Encoded protein: CASSLRGDQPQHF. Together with reference TRBV5-6 and TRBJ1-5, the CDR3 gives the full variable domain: DAGVTQSPTHLIKTRGQQVTLRCSPKSGHDTVSWYQQALGQGPQFIFQYYEEEERQRGNFPDRFSGHQFPNYSSELNVNALLLGDSALYLCASSLRGDQPQHFGDGTRLSIL.

The J gene is TRBJ2-3, the V gene TRBV6-5, with 8 positions matching TRBD1. Germline loops: CDR1 MNHEY, CDR2 SVGAGI. V shed 6 bases, J shed 8 bases, and the junction held 10 bases outside the gene matches. The CDR3 has 14 amino acids. The CDR3 nucleotides read TGTGCCAGCAGAGCTCGACAGGGGATGGGTACGCAGTATTTT. Protein sequence: CASRARQGMGTQYF.